Listed here are 3 T cell receptor beta chains from one sample, sequenced in a study of T-cell memory formation after mild COVID-19. TCRdb recomputed calls from the 5' RACE reads with MiXCR, one row per CDR3 protein. The table records more than 85,000 distinct CDR3 sequences, around 10% of them present only once. Sequences were obtained from PBMCs or a T cell subset sorted from them (not recorded which). The receptors were sampled from a man between 18 and 29 years old who had mild COVID-19 (a few samples of this study predate the infection). Cell type and time point are not known.

The chain is built from TRBV5-1 and TRBJ2-7; possibly TRBD2 for D (6 bases). There are 14 residues in the CDR3. CDR1 and CDR2 from the germline V gene are SGHRS and YFSETQ. Trimming stripped 4 bases from V and 3 bases from J, with 14 bases between. In DNA, the CDR3 is TGCGCCAGCAGCGCGGGACTCCTATTCTACGAGCAGTACTTC. It is translated as CASSAGLLFYEQYF.

The chain couples TRBV7-9 to TRBJ1-4, with D unresolved. CDR1 is SEHNR and CDR2 is FQNEAQ in the germline V gene (reference sequence). The CDR3 is 13 amino acids. V gave up 0 bases and J gave up 8 bases, with 7 bases separating them. The CDR3, as DNA: TGTGCCAGCAGCTTAGCGTTCGGGGAAAAACTGTTTTTT. Translated: CASSLAFGEKLFF.

The chain uses TRBV6-2 or TRBV6-3 and TRBJ2-3; possible D gene TRBD1, 5 bases. The length of the CDR3 is 16 residues. CDR1 MNHEY and CDR2 SVGEGT come from the germline V gene. Between the trimmed V and J ends, which lost 2 bases and 1 base, there was a span of 13 bases. CDR3 sequence (DNA): TGTGCCAGCAGTTACCCCCCCGGCAGGGGCACAGATACGCAGTATTTT. Amino acids: CASSYPPGRGTDTQYF.